This T cell receptor (beta chain) is from a study of cytomegalovirus exposure and HLA in healthy donors. 60 Vbeta and 13 Jbeta primers were used in PCR. Profiled with immunoSEQ multiplex PCR; TCRdb holds only in-frame clones, not every one. Its table records around 120,000 clones. Study-wide points: For cytomegalovirus status, the classifier reportedly gave diagnoses with high specificity and sensitivity. In an earlier analysis, about 87% or about 30%: the productive usage of most TCR beta V segments.

Comments on this clone: Its specificity is unknown.

This CDR3 region has 15 residues. Germline assignment: CDR1 MGHRA and CDR2 YSYEKL. Trimming removed 1 base at V and 7 bases at J, with 16 bases between. The chain recombines TRBV4-1 with TRBJ1-2; the D gene is possibly TRBD1 (6 bases). The receptor's source is a man aged 18-30 years in good health and CMV-seronegative. Sequencing was carried out using PBMCs. DNA of the CDR3: TGCGCCAGCAGCCAAGTTGGACAGCGGCCCGGTGGCTACACCTTC. This translates into CASSQVGQRPGGYTF.